This T cell receptor beta chain emerged from a study of shared clonotypes between healthy human individuals. V dropped 5 bases and J dropped 4 bases, with 14 bases sitting between them. The germline V gene has CDR1 SGHTA and CDR2 FQGNSA. The CDR3 is 14 amino acids. The protocol was immunoSEQ multiplex PCR, while the TCRdb copy is restricted to in-frame clones and leaves out a portion. The data hold 550,000 to 600,000 clones, with around three quarters observed a single time. Points on this clone: The antigen is unknown.

The study, taken as a whole, reports: Clonotype sharing among donors was expected to depend on sequencing depth.

Genomic DNA, for the unsorted samples, came from about 90 million PBMCs. Sequenced input: PBMCs. This chain joins TRBV7-2 and TRBJ1-1, with a weak D call TRBD1 (5 bases). This sequence originates from a woman in her thirties or forties in good health. Some clones in this sample may be carry-over from other donors' samples. This CDR3 reads CASSPATRGTEAFF. As DNA, the CDR3 is TGTGCCAGCAGCCCGGCTACGAGGGGCACTGAAGCTTTCTTT.